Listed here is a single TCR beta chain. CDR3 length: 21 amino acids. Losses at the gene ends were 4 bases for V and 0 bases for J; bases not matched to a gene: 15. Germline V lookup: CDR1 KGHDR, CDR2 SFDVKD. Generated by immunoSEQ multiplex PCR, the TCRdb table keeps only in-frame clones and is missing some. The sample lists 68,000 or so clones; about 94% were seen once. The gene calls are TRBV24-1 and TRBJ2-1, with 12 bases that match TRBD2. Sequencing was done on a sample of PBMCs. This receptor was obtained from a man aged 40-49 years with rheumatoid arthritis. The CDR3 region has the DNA TGTGCCACCAGTGACCCCCCGGGACAGGGACTAGCGGGCAGCTCCTACAATGAGCAGTTCTTC. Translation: CATSDPPGQGLAGSSYNEQFF.